This entry lists 3 T cell receptor beta chains sequenced from one sample in a study of persistence of HIV-infected CD4 T cells. Cells were stimulated with overlapping HIV-1 Gag 15-mer peptides. CD40L/CD69 double-negative CD45RO-high memory CD4+ T cells were collected. The immunoSEQ assay was version 4, run in survey mode. Clones were sequenced by immunoSEQ multiplex PCR, and TCRdb holds only the in-frame ones, with some missing. There are about 40,000 clones in the sample; around 78% occur only once, and approximately 15% lies in the top ten. These receptors have no known antigen. Specimen: CD4+ T cells sorted from PBMCs after roughly 18-hour stimulation, collected from a patient who received antiretroviral therapy. The receptors derive from an adult man with HIV who was CMV-seropositive.

The J gene is TRBJ1-2, the V gene TRBV14; D may be TRBD1 (5 bases). V dropped 2 bases and J dropped 0 bases, with 10 bases sitting between them. Per the germline V gene, CDR1 is SGHDN and CDR2 is FVKESK. This CDR3 contains 15 residues. CDR3 amino acids: CASSQSGRANYGYTF. The CDR3 nucleotides read TGTGCCAGCAGCCAATCAGGCAGGGCTAACTATGGCTACACCTTC.

The chain carries TRBV3-1 (or the pseudogene TRBV3-2) and TRBJ1-3; D is undetermined. Germline V gene lookup returns CDR1 LGHDT and CDR2 YNNKEL (reference sequence). The CDR3 runs to 18 residues. V lost 1 base to trimming and J lost 1 base, with 17 bases between them. The CDR3 protein is CASSQGAHGQISGNTIYF. The CDR3 coding sequence is TGTGCCAGCAGCCAAGGAGCCCATGGCCAGATATCTGGAAACACCATATATTTT.

In its sample, this clone was seen once. The V gene is TRBV6-4, the J gene TRBJ1-2, with 7 nucleotides matching TRBD1. CDR1 MRHNA and CDR2 SNTAGT come from the germline V gene. V lost 2 bases, J lost 8 bases, and 5 bases stayed unmatched. The CDR3 has 13 amino acids. The DNA for the CDR3 is TGTGCCAGCAGTGACGACAGGGTAGGAGGCTACACCTTC. Its translation is CASSDDRVGGYTF.